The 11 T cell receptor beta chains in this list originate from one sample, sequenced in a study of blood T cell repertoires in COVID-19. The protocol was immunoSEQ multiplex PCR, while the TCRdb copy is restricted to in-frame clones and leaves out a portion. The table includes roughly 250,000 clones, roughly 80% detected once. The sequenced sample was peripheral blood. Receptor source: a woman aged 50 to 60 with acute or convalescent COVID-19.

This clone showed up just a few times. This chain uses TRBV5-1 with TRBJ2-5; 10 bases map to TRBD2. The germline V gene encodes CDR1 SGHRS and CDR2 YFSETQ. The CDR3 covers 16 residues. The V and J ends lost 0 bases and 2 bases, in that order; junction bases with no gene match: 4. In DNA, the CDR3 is TGCGCCAGCAGCTTGGGGTGGACTAGCGGTCAAGAGACCCAGTACTTC. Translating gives CASSLGWTSGQETQYF.

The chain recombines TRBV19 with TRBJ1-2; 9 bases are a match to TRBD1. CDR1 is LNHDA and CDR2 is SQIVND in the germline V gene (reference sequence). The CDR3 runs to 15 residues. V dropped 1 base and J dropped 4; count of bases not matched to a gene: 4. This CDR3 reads CASSIVSGQGYGYTF. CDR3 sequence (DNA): TGTGCCAGTAGTATAGTTTCGGGACAGGGCTATGGCTACACCTTC.

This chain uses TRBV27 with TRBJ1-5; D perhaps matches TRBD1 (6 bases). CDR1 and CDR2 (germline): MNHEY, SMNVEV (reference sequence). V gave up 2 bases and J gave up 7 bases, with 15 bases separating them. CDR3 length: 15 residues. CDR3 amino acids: CASSLQGQRWQPQHF. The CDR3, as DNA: TGTGCCAGCAGTTTACAGGGACAAAGGTGGCAGCCCCAGCATTTT.

The CDR3 reads CASSQGLAGTDTQYF. CDR3 DNA sequence: TGTGCCAGCAGCCAAGGACTAGCGGGCACAGATACGCAGTATTTT. This chain links TRBV14 with TRBJ2-3, with TRBD2 matching over 9 bases. J lost 1 base, V lost 1 base, and 0 bases had no gene match. This CDR3 has 15 residues. Germline values: CDR1 SGHDN, CDR2 FVKESK.

The CDR3 reads CASIADTPNTGELFF. Here the CDR3 DNA reads TGTGCCAGTATCGCGGACACCCCGAACACCGGGGAGCTGTTTTTT. The rearrangement links TRBV19 to TRBJ2-2, with D possibly matching TRBD1 (5 bases). Between the trimmed V and J ends, which lost 7 bases and 0 bases, there was a span of 12 bases. This CDR3 region has 15 residues. The germline V gene encodes CDR1 LNHDA and CDR2 SQIVND (reference sequence). Full variable domain (outside the CDR3, taken from reference TRBV19 and TRBJ2-2): DGGITQSPKYLFRKEGQNVTLSCEQNLNHDAMYWYRQDPGQGLRLIYYSQIVNDFQKGDIAEGYSVSREKKESFPLTVTSAQKNPTAFYLCASIADTPNTGELFFGEGSRLTVL.

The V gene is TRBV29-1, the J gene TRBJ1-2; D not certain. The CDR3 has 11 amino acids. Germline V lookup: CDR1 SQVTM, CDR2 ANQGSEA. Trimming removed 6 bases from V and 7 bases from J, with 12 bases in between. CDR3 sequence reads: CSVDHGSGYTF. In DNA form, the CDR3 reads TGCAGCGTCGACCACGGGAGTGGCTACACCTTC.

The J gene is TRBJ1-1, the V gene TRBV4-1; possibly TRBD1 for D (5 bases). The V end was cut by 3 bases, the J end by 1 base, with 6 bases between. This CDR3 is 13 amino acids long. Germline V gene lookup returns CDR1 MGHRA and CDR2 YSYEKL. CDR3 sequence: CASSHGQNTEAFF. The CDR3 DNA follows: TGCGCCAGCAGCCACGGACAGAACACTGAAGCTTTCTTT.

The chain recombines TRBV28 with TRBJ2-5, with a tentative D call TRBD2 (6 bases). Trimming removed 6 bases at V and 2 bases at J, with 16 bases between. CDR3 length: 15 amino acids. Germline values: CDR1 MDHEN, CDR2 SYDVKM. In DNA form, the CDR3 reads TGTGCCAGCAGAGCTAACGGGGGTGGGCAAGAGACCCAGTACTTC. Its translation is CASRANGGGQETQYF.

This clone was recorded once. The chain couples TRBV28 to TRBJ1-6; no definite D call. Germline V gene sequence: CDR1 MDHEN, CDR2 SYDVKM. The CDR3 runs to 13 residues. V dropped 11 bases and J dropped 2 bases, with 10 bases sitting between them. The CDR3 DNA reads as TGTGCCGCCGTAGAGCCCTATAATTCACCCCTCCACTTT. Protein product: CAAVEPYNSPLHF.

The DNA for the CDR3 is TGTGCCAGTAGTCCTGACAGGCGCAATCAGCCCCAGCATTTT. Translated: CASSPDRRNQPQHF. This chain uses TRBV19 with TRBJ1-5, with D possibly matching TRBD1 (6 bases). Per germline, CDR1 LNHDA and CDR2 SQIVND (reference sequence). This CDR3 is 14 amino acids long. V was pared by 5 bases and J by 2 bases, with 10 bases between.

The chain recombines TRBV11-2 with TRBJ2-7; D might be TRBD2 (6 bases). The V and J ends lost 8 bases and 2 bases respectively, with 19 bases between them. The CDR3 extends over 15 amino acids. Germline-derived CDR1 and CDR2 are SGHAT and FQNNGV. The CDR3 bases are TGTGCCAGCCGATCGATTAGCGGAACAACCTACGAGCAGTACTTC. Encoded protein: CASRSISGTTYEQYF.